The rows below give T cell receptor beta chains drawn from one sample of a study of metastatic and nonmetastatic thyroid tumors. From the PCR reads, TCRdb re-called clones with MiXCR. Of roughly 20,000 clones in the sample, 34% were seen once. The sequencing sample was made of tumor tissue. The receptors were gathered from a female donor with papillary thyroid cancer or a benign thyroid nodule (not recorded which). Some clones in this sample may be carry-over from other donors' samples. The CDR3 runs from the conserved cysteine through the conserved F or W. Fields, in order: J gene, V gene, clone size, D gene, CDR3 protein, CDR3 DNA. A D gene is named only where the DNA matches it firmly. Expanded clones are given a class, and other clones once, few, many or no size at all.

J: TRBJ2-3; V: TRBV28; size: few; D: TRBD2; CDR3: CASSLHPAGGPADTQYF; DNA: TGTGCCAGCAGTCTCCACCCAGCGGGAGGGCCGGCAGATACGCAGTATTTT
J: TRBJ2-7; V: TRBV18; size: -; D: -; CDR3: CASSPPGRTYEQYF; DNA: TGTGCCAGCTCACCACCGGGACGCACCTACGAGCAGTACTTC
J: TRBJ2-1; V: TRBV20-1; size: -; D: -; CDR3: CSAPPGTMNEQFF; DNA: TGCAGTGCCCCTCCCGGTACTATGAATGAGCAGTTCTTC
J: TRBJ1-2; V: TRBV20-1; size: many; D: TRBD1; CDR3: CSARDPQTGGDGYTF; DNA: TGCAGTGCTAGAGATCCCCAAACAGGGGGCGATGGCTACACCTTC
J: TRBJ1-2; V: TRBV6-5; size: -; D: -; CDR3: CASSYFRSGYTF; DNA: TGTGCCAGCAGTTACTTCAGGAGTGGATACACCTTC
J: TRBJ2-7; V: TRBV7-9; size: -; D: TRBD1; CDR3: CASSMTGASYEQYF; DNA: TGTGCCAGCAGCATGACAGGGGCCTCCTACGAGCAGTACTTC
J: TRBJ2-2; V: TRBV12-3/TRBV12-4; size: medium-sized; D: -; CDR3: CASSPWGTGELFF; DNA: TGTGCCAGCAGTCCCTGGGGTACCGGGGAGCTGTTTTTT
J: TRBJ2-7; V: TRBV29-1; size: -; D: -; CDR3: CSVDREGTYEQYF; DNA: TGCAGCGTGGACAGAGAAGGGACCTACGAGCAGTACTTC
J: TRBJ2-7; V: TRBV11-3; size: few; D: -; CDR3: CASSSPGQRTYEQYF; DNA: TGTGCCAGCAGCAGCCCGGGACAAAGAACCTACGAGCAGTACTTC
J: TRBJ2-7; V: TRBV7-2; size: medium-sized; D: -; CDR3: CASSRSGSILYEQYF; DNA: TGTGCCAGCTCACGGTCGGGGTCCATCCTCTACGAGCAGTACTTC
J: TRBJ1-4; V: TRBV19; size: many; D: -; CDR3: CASTNGASANEKLFF; DNA: TGTGCCAGTACCAACGGGGCTTCGGCTAATGAAAAACTGTTTTTT
J: TRBJ2-7; V: TRBV19; size: few; D: -; CDR3: CASSIGRDGYEQYF; DNA: TGTGCCAGTAGTATAGGACGGGACGGCTACGAGCAGTACTTC
J: TRBJ1-6; V: TRBV6-5; size: -; D: -; CDR3: CASSYGIFSSYNSPLHF; DNA: TGTGCCAGCAGTTACGGCATCTTTAGCTCCTATAATTCACCCCTCCACTTT
J: TRBJ1-6; V: TRBV20-1; size: -; D: TRBD1; CDR3: CSARVTGSSSPLHF; DNA: TGCAGTGCTAGAGTGACAGGGTCTTCCTCACCCCTCCACTTT
J: TRBJ1-3; V: TRBV30; size: -; D: TRBD1; CDR3: CAWSVNRGGNTIYF; DNA: TGTGCCTGGAGTGTGAACAGGGGAGGAAACACCATATATTTT
J: TRBJ2-7; V: TRBV20-1; size: -; D: -; CDR3: CSAFGDGRTYEQYF; DNA: TGCAGTGCTTTCGGGGACGGGAGAACCTACGAGCAGTACTTC
J: TRBJ2-3; V: TRBV18; size: -; D: -; CDR3: CASSDSGPSRDTLYF; DNA: TGTGCCAGCTCAGACAGTGGACCTAGCAGAGATACGCTGTATTTT
J: TRBJ2-7; V: TRBV28; size: -; D: -; CDR3: CASSLSGYEQYF; DNA: TGTGCCAGCAGTTTATCCGGCTACGAGCAGTACTTC
J: TRBJ1-5; V: TRBV20-1; size: many; D: TRBD1; CDR3: CSARRLPGTGGTQPQHF; DNA: TGCAGTGCCCGCCGGCTTCCGGGGACAGGGGGAACTCAGCCCCAGCATTTT
J: TRBJ1-4; V: TRBV5-1; size: -; D: -; CDR3: CASSLQGGNEKLFF; DNA: TGCGCCAGCAGCTTACAGGGTGGTAATGAAAAACTGTTTTTT
J: TRBJ2-3; V: TRBV27; size: -; D: -; CDR3: CASSLGGLRTDTQYF; DNA: TGTGCCAGCAGTTTAGGGGGGCTCCGCACAGATACGCAGTATTTT
J: TRBJ2-1; V: TRBV12-3/TRBV12-4; size: medium-sized; D: -; CDR3: CASSLESPAGTNKFF; DNA: TGTGCCAGCAGTTTAGAATCGCCGGCCGGGACCAATAAGTTCTTC
J: TRBJ2-7; V: TRBV13; size: -; D: TRBD1; CDR3: CASSLGRGQGGSYEQYF; DNA: TGTGCCAGCAGCTTAGGCCGTGGACAGGGCGGCTCCTACGAGCAGTACTTC
J: TRBJ1-1; V: TRBV6-5; size: few; D: -; CDR3: CASSYFGGHTEAFF; DNA: TGTGCCAGCAGTTACTTCGGAGGACACACTGAAGCTTTCTTT
J: TRBJ1-2; V: TRBV20-1; size: -; D: -; CDR3: CSATGQSLYGYTF; DNA: TGCAGTGCTACGGGACAAAGCCTTTATGGCTACACCTTC
J: TRBJ2-7; V: TRBV12-3/TRBV12-4; size: -; D: -; CDR3: CASSALWSNEQYF; DNA: TGTGCCAGCAGTGCGTTATGGTCCAACGAGCAGTACTTC